This TCR beta chain was identified in a study of OX40 agonist ivuxolimab in advanced cancers. Trimming removed 2 bases at V and 0 bases at J, with 7 bases between. CDR1 is MNHNY and CDR2 is SVGAGI in the germline V gene (reference sequence). The CDR3 has 14 amino acids. Produced via immunoSEQ multiplex PCR; TCRdb's table is partial and in-frame only. The sample shows about 53,000 clones, 82% of them seen only once. This chain connects TRBV6-6 to TRBJ1-1; D is undetermined. The material sequenced was CD4+ or CD8+ T cells sorted from blood, taken in a trial of the OX40 agonist ivuxolimab. The TCR originated in an adult with an advanced solid tumor such as melanoma, head and neck, liver or kidney cancer. CDR3 sequence (DNA): TGTGCCAGCAGTTACCCTACACTGAACACTGAAGCTTTCTTT. It codes for CASSYPTLNTEAFF.